Shown below are 31 T cell receptor beta chains from a single sample sequenced in a study of blood T cell repertoires in COVID-19. Assay: immunoSEQ multiplex PCR; the TCRdb copy retains only in-frame clones and omits some. The table has about 200,000 clones, around 86% seen once; the top ten hold roughly a tenth. The specimen sequenced was peripheral blood. The receptors here all came from a woman between 45 and 65 years old with COVID-19, enrolled during active disease.

V gene TRBV6-4 combines with J gene TRBJ2-1; no definite D call. The CDR3 consists of 13 residues. Germline V gene sequence: CDR1 MRHNA, CDR2 SNTAGT. Trimming took 6 bases from V and 4 from J, leaving 10 bases between them. The chain's CDR3 is CASSPEVYNEQFF. The CDR3 DNA follows: TGTGCCAGCAGCCCCGAGGTGTACAATGAGCAGTTCTTC.

The chain couples TRBV7-2 to TRBJ2-2; TRBD1 agrees at 10 bases. The V gene's germline CDR1 is SGHTA and CDR2 FQGNSA. CDR3 length equals 19 residues. V gave up 1 base and J gave up 5 bases; unmatched junction bases: 13. In DNA, the CDR3 is TGTGCCAGCAGCTTAGTTTTCAGGAAGACAGGGGGCATGACCGGGGAGCTGTTTTTT. It encodes CASSLVFRKTGGMTGELFF.

The chain is built from TRBV6-5 and TRBJ1-1; 7 bases map to TRBD1. Unmatched junction bases numbered 10, after V lost 5 bases and J lost 4 bases. Germline CDR1 is MNHEY and CDR2 is SVGAGI. This CDR3 contains 15 residues. The DNA for the CDR3 is TGTGCCAGCAGTAGCCGACAGGGTGTAGGCACTGAAGCTTTCTTT. Its protein is CASSSRQGVGTEAFF.

The chain is built from TRBV6-6 and TRBJ1-2, with TRBD1 as a possible D gene (5 bases). Trimming took off 5 bases at V and 1 base at J, with 23 bases between the two ends. The length of the CDR3 is 18 residues. Germline CDR1 and CDR2: MNHNY and SVGAGI (reference sequence). The CDR3 DNA reads as TGTGCCAGCAGTCCCCTCGGCACAGGTCCTTATCTTAACTATGGCTACACCTTC. It is translated as CASSPLGTGPYLNYGYTF.

This sequence joins TRBV6-2 or TRBV6-3 and TRBJ1-1; maybe TRBD1 (6 bases). Trimming took 5 bases from V and 0 from J, leaving 13 bases between them. This CDR3 comprises 15 residues. Germline V lookup: CDR1 MNHEY, CDR2 SVGEGT. CDR3: CASSPLQGMNTEAFF. CDR3 bases: TGTGCCAGCAGTCCCTTACAGGGAATGAACACTGAAGCTTTCTTT.

V is TRBV27 and J is TRBJ1-5, with D perhaps TRBD1 (5 bases). Trimming cost V 2 bases and J 9 bases, with 17 bases left between them. CDR3 length: 15 amino acids. Germline assignment: CDR1 MNHEY and CDR2 SMNVEV (reference sequence). The CDR3 region is CASSLTLTAQGPQHF. The CDR3 DNA is TGTGCCAGCAGTTTAACCCTTACCGCTCAGGGGCCCCAGCATTTT.

The chain has TRBV5-1 and TRBJ2-6; D is possibly TRBD1 (6 bases). CDR1 SGHRS and CDR2 YFSETQ come from the germline V gene. The CDR3 has 17 residues. With 4 bases removed from V and 0 bases from J, the gap between germline ends came to 14 bases. The CDR3 sequence: CASSLQGFASGANVLTF. The CDR3 DNA sequence: TGCGCCAGCAGCCTACAGGGCTTCGCCTCTGGGGCCAACGTCCTGACTTTC.

This clone has only a few counts. The chain joins TRBV12-5 to TRBJ2-3; D not resolved. The germline CDR1 and CDR2 sequences are LGHNT and FRNRAP. V lost 4 bases to trimming and J lost 4 bases, with 15 bases between them. The CDR3 loop spans 15 amino acids. The CDR3 DNA follows: TGTGCTAGTGGTTCGCGAGTTGGGCCCGCAGATACGCAGTATTTT. Amino acid sequence: CASGSRVGPADTQYF.

This clone has only a few counts. This chain links TRBV21-1 with TRBJ1-1. TRBV21-1 is shown as a pseudogene. The CDR3 loop spans 12 amino acids. CDR3 coding DNA: TGTGCCAGCAGCAAAGATCGAGGTGGGGCTTTCTTT. This gives the protein CASSKDRGGAFF.

The chain carries TRBV24-1 and TRBJ1-1, with D tentatively TRBD1 (5 bases). V shed 5 bases and J shed 1 base, with 10 bases lying between them. Germline-derived CDR1 and CDR2 are KGHDR and SFDVKD. The CDR3 has 14 residues. CDR3 amino acids: CATSAGRGNTEAFF. DNA for the CDR3: TGTGCCACCAGTGCAGGGCGGGGGAACACTGAAGCTTTCTTT.

The chain has TRBV12-5 and TRBJ1-5; 7 bases are shared with TRBD1. Germline V lookup: CDR1 LGHNT, CDR2 FRNRAP. This CDR3 has 16 residues. The junction had 4 bases not matched to a gene; V was cut back by 1 base and J by 1 base. DNA for the CDR3: TGTGCTAGTGGTTTGGACAGGGGAAGGAGCAATCAGCCCCAGCATTTT. Its protein is CASGLDRGRSNQPQHF.

V and J are TRBV28 and TRBJ2-7; 7 bases match TRBD2. With V trimmed by 7 bases and J by 5 bases, 14 bases remained unmatched. The CDR3 has 15 residues. Germline CDR1 and CDR2: MDHEN and SYDVKM. CDR3 sequence: CASNTFRQGGDEQYF. The CDR3 region has the DNA TGTGCCAGCAATACGTTTCGGCAGGGAGGGGACGAGCAGTACTTC.

The chain is built from TRBV7-2 and TRBJ1-1; no clear D gene. This CDR3 is built from 13 residues. Germline V gene sequence: CDR1 SGHTA, CDR2 FQGNSA. Trimming stripped 3 bases from V and 12 bases from J, with 17 bases between. The CDR3 region has the DNA TGTGCCAGCAGCTTGGAGAGGGCGGGTATAACTTTCTTT. Translation gives CASSLERAGITFF.

The J gene is TRBJ2-3, the V gene TRBV5-1, with 14 bases fitting TRBD2. The J segment lost 5 bases and the V segment lost 0 bases, leaving 5 bases of the junction unmatched. The CDR3 covers 17 residues. Germline CDR1 SGHRS, CDR2 YFSETQ. The CDR3, as DNA: TGCGCCAGCAGCTTGGGACTAGCGGGGGGGCAGATAGATACGCAGTATTTT. As protein: CASSLGLAGGQIDTQYF. The variable domain in full, completed from reference TRBV5-1 and TRBJ2-3, reads KAGVTQTPRYLIKTRGQQVTLSCSPISGHRSVSWYQQTPGQGLQFLFEYFSETQRNKGNFPGRFSGRQFSNSRSEMNVSTLELGDSALYLCASSLGLAGGQIDTQYFGPGTRLTVL.

This clone has only one observation. This sequence joins TRBV19 and TRBJ1-5, with TRBD1 identical over 8 bases. The CDR3 extends over 17 amino acids. Trimming at V came to 4 bases and at J to 1 base, leaving 9 bases not matched to a gene. Per the germline V gene, CDR1 is LNHDA and CDR2 is SQIVND (reference sequence). In DNA form, the CDR3 reads TGTGCCAGTAGTACCAACCGACAGGGGATGAGCAATCAGCCCCAGCATTTT. This gives the protein CASSTNRQGMSNQPQHF.

The chain couples TRBV29-1 to TRBJ1-2; 8 bases line up with TRBD1. The CDR3 loop spans 15 amino acids. Germline loops: CDR1 SQVTM, CDR2 ANQGSEA. The V and J ends lost 4 bases and 2 bases, in that order; junction bases with no gene match: 9. CDR3 DNA sequence: TGCAGCGTTGGTCCAGGGGGCCATGGGAACTATGGCTACACCTTC. Translating gives CSVGPGGHGNYGYTF.

The V gene is TRBV7-2, the J gene TRBJ1-3, with D perhaps TRBD1 (5 bases). Trimming took 0 bases from V and 0 from J, leaving 15 bases between them. Germline V CDR1 and CDR2: SGHTA, FQGNSA. The CDR3 has 18 amino acids. In DNA, the CDR3 is TGTGCCAGCAGCTTAGCGGGGGGGGGACCGAGCTCTGGAAACACCATATATTTT. Translated: CASSLAGGGPSSGNTIYF.

The gene calls are TRBV19 and TRBJ1-5; unclear D gene. Germline V gene sequence: CDR1 LNHDA, CDR2 SQIVND (reference sequence). Trimming took 0 bases from V and 2 from J, leaving 11 bases between them. The CDR3 runs to 16 residues. This chain's CDR3 is CASSIDRPRGNQPQHF. The CDR3 DNA reads TGTGCCAGTAGTATAGATCGCCCGCGGGGCAATCAGCCCCAGCATTTT.

The rearrangement links TRBV2 to TRBJ2-3; tentative D call: TRBD2 (5 bases). The CDR3 contains 14 residues. Trimming took 4 bases from V and 3 from J, leaving 11 bases between them. Germline values: CDR1 SNHLY, CDR2 FYNNEI. The CDR3 DNA reads TGTGCCAGCAGTGTGCTAGCTTGGACAGATACGCAGTATTTT. This translates into CASSVLAWTDTQYF.

This chain joins TRBV4-1 and TRBJ2-7; tentative D call: TRBD2 (5 bases). CDR1 and CDR2 from the germline V gene are MGHRA and YSYEKL. The CDR3 runs 14 residues. With 0 bases removed from V and 3 bases from J, the gap between germline ends came to 9 bases. CDR3 coding DNA: TGCGCCAGCAGCCAAGATGGGGAGTTCTACGAGCAGTACTTC. This encodes CASSQDGEFYEQYF.

The chain links TRBV28 to TRBJ1-2, with TRBD1 matching over 7 bases. The CDR3 consists of 14 residues. Germline V lookup: CDR1 MDHEN, CDR2 SYDVKM. J gave up 4 bases and V 3 bases, and 5 bases lay outside the gene matches. This chain's CDR3 is CASSFGTAFYGYTF. The CDR3 DNA reads as TGTGCCAGCAGTTTTGGGACAGCCTTCTATGGCTACACCTTC.

CDR3 loop: CATSTGATGYTF. The CDR3 DNA is TGTGCCACCAGTACTGGGGCGACGGGCTACACCTTC. V and J are TRBV24-1 and TRBJ1-2, with D maybe TRBD1 (5 bases). Germline V lookup: CDR1 KGHDR, CDR2 SFDVKD. This CDR3 is built from 12 residues. V lost 6 bases to trimming and J lost 8 bases, with 12 bases between them.

The chain recombines TRBV11-2 with TRBJ2-7, with D maybe TRBD2 (7 bases). Trimming shortened V by 1 base and J by 7 bases, and 14 bases separated the two germline ends. The CDR3 contains 14 residues. Germline CDR1 and CDR2: SGHAT and FQNNGV. The CDR3 DNA follows: TGTGCCAGCAGCTTAGGGCCGGGGAGGGGGGAGCAGTACTTC. This codes for CASSLGPGRGEQYF.

The rearrangement uses TRBV3-1 (or the pseudogene TRBV3-2) and TRBJ1-5, with 7 bases that match TRBD1. Trimming cost V 1 base and J 3 bases; bases outside gene matches: 12. Germline-derived CDR1 and CDR2 are LGHDT and YNNKEL (reference sequence). This CDR3 is built from 18 residues. The CDR3 reads CASSQVPSTGLINQPQHF. The CDR3 bases are TGTGCCAGCAGCCAAGTTCCCTCGACAGGGTTGATCAATCAGCCCCAGCATTTT.

The chain uses TRBV4-1 and TRBJ2-7; maybe TRBD1 (6 bases). Germline CDR1 is MGHRA and CDR2 is YSYEKL. CDR3 length equals 17 residues. The germline V and J ends were trimmed by 7 bases and 3 bases, with 25 bases remaining between them. The CDR3 bases are TGCGCCAGCAACCCAGGGGCCCCGGCGGTGGGTCTCTACGAGCAGTACGTC. Residues: CASNPGAPAVGLYEQYV.

The rearrangement links TRBV21-1 to TRBJ1-2. TRBV21-1 is a pseudogene. This CDR3 comprises 17 residues. Here the CDR3 DNA reads TGTGCCAGCAGCAAAGGGCGGTTTTTCCCCTGGAGGTATGGCTACACCTTC. This translates into CASSKGRFFPWRYGYTF.

The V call is TRBV25-1, the J call TRBJ2-5, with TRBD1 identical over 8 bases. Germline lookup yields CDR1 MGHDK and CDR2 SYGVNS. The CDR3 loop spans 16 amino acids. V gave up 5 bases and J gave up 1 base; unmatched junction bases: 9. The CDR3 region is CASSPRDRPFQETQYF. The CDR3 DNA is TGTGCCAGCAGTCCGCGGGACAGGCCTTTCCAAGAGACCCAGTACTTC. Looking up the rest from reference TRBV25-1 and TRBJ2-5 gives the full variable domain: EADIYQTPRYLVIGTGKKITLECSQTMGHDKMYWYQQDPGMELHLIHYSYGVNSTEKGDLSSESTVSRIRTEHFPLTLESARPSHTSQYLCASSPRDRPFQETQYFGPGTRLLVL.

This clone has just one count. The J gene is TRBJ1-2, the V gene TRBV19, with 9 nucleotides matching TRBD1. This CDR3 has 15 residues. Trimming removed 3 bases from V and 2 bases from J; junction bases left unmatched: 4. Germline V gene lookup returns CDR1 LNHDA and CDR2 SQIVND (reference sequence). CDR3 in amino acids: CASSIRGQGNYGYTF. CDR3 DNA: TGTGCCAGTAGTATTCGGGGACAGGGAAACTATGGCTACACCTTC. Full variable domain (rest looked up from reference TRBV19 and TRBJ1-2): DGGITQSPKYLFRKEGQNVTLSCEQNLNHDAMYWYRQDPGQGLRLIYYSQIVNDFQKGDIAEGYSVSREKKESFPLTVTSAQKNPTAFYLCASSIRGQGNYGYTFGSGTRLTVV.

This chain links TRBV9 with TRBJ1-2; 9 bases are a match to TRBD1. The length of the CDR3 is 16 residues. V was pared by 4 bases and J by 5 bases, with 12 bases of the junction left unmatched. Germline V gene lookup returns CDR1 SGDLS and CDR2 YYNGEE. The CDR3 DNA sequence: TGTGCCAGCAGCCCACCTCGGGACAGGGTTGGTTATGGCTACACCTTC. This translates into CASSPPRDRVGYGYTF.

This chain connects TRBV15 to TRBJ2-2, with 7 bases identical to TRBD1. This CDR3 has 14 residues. Germline V gene lookup returns CDR1 LNHNV and CDR2 YYDKDF (reference sequence). V dropped 4 bases and J dropped 11; count of bases not matched to a gene: 10. This CDR3 reads CATSTRTTGVELFF. The CDR3 DNA follows: TGTGCCACCAGCACACGAACCACAGGGGTCGAGCTGTTTTTT.

CDR3 residues: CSVPQGSYGYTF. CDR3 DNA: TGCAGCGTCCCACAGGGTAGCTATGGCTACACCTTC. The rearrangement joins TRBV29-1 to TRBJ1-2, with D possibly TRBD1 on 6 matching bases. The CDR3 contains 12 residues. Germline lookup yields CDR1 SQVTM and CDR2 ANQGSEA. Deletions cut 6 bases from V and 4 bases from J, with 12 bases between.